The 21 T cell receptor beta chains below were found in one sample sequenced in a study of T-cell memory formation after mild COVID-19. Each CDR3 protein gets one entry after TCRdb re-called the 5' RACE reads with MiXCR. This sample carries approximately 570,000 distinct CDR3 sequences, roughly 18% of them seen once, and the ten largest clones take approximately 12%. The sequenced sample was PBMCs or a T cell subset sorted from them (not recorded which). All receptors come from an adult woman who had mild COVID-19 (a few samples of this study predate the infection). Cell type and time point are not known.

Only a few counts were recorded for this clonotype. The chain carries TRBV5-1 and TRBJ2-4; D is uncertain. Trimming removed 7 bases at V and 0 bases at J, with 11 bases between. There are 14 residues in the CDR3. Germline V CDR1 and CDR2: SGHRS, YFSETQ. The CDR3 DNA sequence: TGCGCCAGCGGGAATGGGGAAGCCAAAAACATTCAGTACTTC. Its translation: CASGNGEAKNIQYF.

This clonotype was observed many times. The chain combines TRBV12-3 or TRBV12-4 with TRBJ1-1; weak D call: TRBD1 (5 bases). Deletions cut 5 bases from V and 1 base from J, with 11 bases between. CDR3 length equals 14 residues. CDR3 sequence: CASSAPGGNTEAFF. CDR3 sequence (DNA): TGTGCCAGCAGTGCCCCCGGGGGGAACACTGAAGCTTTCTTT.

The rearrangement joins TRBV4-2 to TRBJ2-1; D gene uncertain. From germline, CDR1 is LGHNA and CDR2 YNFKEQ. V was clipped by 0 bases and J by 5 bases, with 8 bases between them. This CDR3 spans 14 amino acids. The CDR3 nucleotides read TGTGCCAGCAGCCAAGAGCTTGAGCACAATGAGCAGTTCTTC. Amino acid sequence: CASSQELEHNEQFF.

The table lists this clonotype with a few counts. The rearrangement links TRBV5-1 to TRBJ2-7; TRBD2 agrees at 12 bases. Looked up from germline, CDR1 is SGHRS and CDR2 is YFSETQ. The CDR3 consists of 15 residues. V was pared by 6 bases and J by 5 bases, with 9 bases of the junction left unmatched. In DNA form, the CDR3 reads TGCGCCAGCAAACCGACTAGCGGGAGTCTAAACGAGCAGTACTTC. Translating it yields CASKPTSGSLNEQYF.

This clonotype showed up just a few times. The rearrangement joins TRBV29-1 to TRBJ1-1; D may be TRBD1 (6 bases). This CDR3 has 14 amino acids. Germline CDR1 is SQVTM and CDR2 is ANQGSEA. Deletions cut 4 bases from V and 1 base from J, with 13 bases between. The CDR3, as DNA: TGCAGCGTTGCTTCTTTGACAGGGAACACTGAAGCTTTCTTT. Translating it yields CSVASLTGNTEAFF.

This chain connects TRBV5-5 to TRBJ2-1, with TRBD2 as a possible D gene (6 bases). V was trimmed by 0 bases and J by 8 bases, leaving 18 bases between them. This CDR3 contains 16 residues. Germline V gene data show CDR1 as SGHKS and CDR2 as YYEKEE (reference sequence). The CDR3: CASSLGPAGRRDEQFF. The CDR3 bases are TGTGCCAGCAGCTTGGGGCCCGCGGGACGTCGGGATGAGCAGTTCTTC. Variable domain in full (rest from reference TRBV5-5 and TRBJ2-1): DAGVTQSPTHLIKTRGQQVTLRCSPISGHKSVSWYQQVLGQGPQFIFQYYEKEERGRGNFPDRFSARQFPNYSSELNVNALLLGDSALYLCASSLGPAGRRDEQFFGPGTRLTVL.

V and J are TRBV12-3 or TRBV12-4 and TRBJ1-4, with 7 bases lining up with TRBD1. The CDR3 contains 12 residues. The V gene end was trimmed by 8 bases and the J gene end by 4 bases; junction bases not matched to a gene: 1. In DNA form, the CDR3 reads TGTGCCAGCCGGGACAGTAATGAAAAACTGTTTTTT. This sequence encodes CASRDSNEKLFF.

This clonotype was detected a few times. This sequence joins TRBV19 and TRBJ1-4; perhaps TRBD1 as D (6 bases). Germline-derived CDR1 and CDR2 are LNHDA and SQIVND (reference sequence). CDR3 length: 16 amino acids. Deletions cut 6 bases from V and 0 bases from J, with 14 bases between. CDR3 in amino acids: CASSVDRFATNEKLFF. CDR3 in DNA: TGTGCCAGTAGCGTGGACAGATTTGCAACTAATGAAAAACTGTTTTTT.

This clonotype was observed many times. The J gene is TRBJ2-1, the V gene TRBV10-3, with no clear D. The V gene lost 10 bases and the J gene lost 7 bases, with 17 bases spanning the gap. The CDR3 is made up of 13 amino acids. The germline V gene encodes CDR1 ENHRY and CDR2 SYGVKD. CDR3 sequence reads: CATREVVGNEQFF. The CDR3 coding sequence is TGTGCCACCAGAGAGGTCGTTGGTAATGAGCAGTTCTTC.

This clonotype was recorded many times. This rearrangement joins TRBV4-1 to TRBJ2-5, with 8 bases lining up with TRBD2. Trimming at V came to 0 bases and at J to 1 base, leaving 7 bases not matched to a gene. Germline-derived CDR1 and CDR2 are MGHRA and YSYEKL. This CDR3 has 17 residues. The CDR3 bases are TGCGCCAGCAGCCAAGATGGGGAAGCGGGGGCCCAAGAGACCCAGTACTTC. It codes for CASSQDGEAGAQETQYF.

The chain recombines TRBV7-6 with TRBJ2-3; TRBD1 agrees at 9 bases. The CDR3 runs 15 residues. CDR1 and CDR2 from the germline V gene are SGHVS and FNYEAQ. V was pared by 2 bases and J by 4 bases, with 4 bases of the junction left unmatched. CDR3 loop: CASSLRGTGPDTQYF. The CDR3 nucleotides read TGTGCCAGCAGCTTACGAGGGACAGGGCCAGATACGCAGTATTTT.

This clonotype was seen a few times. V gene TRBV2 combines with J gene TRBJ2-2; the D gene is possibly TRBD2 (6 bases). Germline CDR1 reads SNHLY; CDR2 reads FYNNEI. This CDR3 is 17 amino acids long. Trimming left V 2 bases short and J 4 bases short, with 17 bases between. CDR3 amino acids: CASSESWYGSSTGELFF. The CDR3 DNA reads as TGTGCCAGCAGTGAATCCTGGTACGGGAGTTCCACCGGGGAGCTGTTTTTT.

This chain uses TRBV18 with TRBJ2-1, with D unresolved. Germline V lookup: CDR1 KGHSH, CDR2 LQKENI. The CDR3 runs 13 residues. With 2 bases removed from V and 7 bases from J, the gap between germline ends came to 9 bases. For the CDR3, the DNA is TGTGCCAGCTCACCAACTGCACGGAATGAGCAGTTCTTC. Its translation: CASSPTARNEQFF. Combining the CDR3 with reference TRBV18 and TRBJ2-1 gives the whole variable domain NAGVMQNPRHLVRRRGQEARLRCSPMKGHSHVYWYRQLPEEGLKFMVYLQKENIIDESGMPKERFSAEFPKEGPSILRIQQVVRGDSAAYFCASSPTARNEQFFGPGTRLTVL.

This clonotype was recorded many times. The chain links TRBV29-1 to TRBJ1-2; tentative D call: TRBD1 (5 bases). This CDR3 spans 12 amino acids. The V and J ends lost 4 bases and 2 bases respectively, with 8 bases between them. Germline CDR1 SQVTM, CDR2 ANQGSEA. Here the CDR3 DNA reads TGCAGCGTTGGGGGGATGAACTATGGCTACACCTTC. Translating it yields CSVGGMNYGYTF. The variable domain in full, with the rest retrieved from reference TRBV29-1 and TRBJ1-2, is SAVISQKPSRDICQRGTSLTIQCQVDSQVTMMFWYRQQPGQSLTLIATANQGSEATYESGFVIDKFPISRPNLTFSTLTVSNMSPEDSSIYLCSVGGMNYGYTFGSGTRLTVV.

This clonotype was counted many times. The chain uses TRBV20-1 and TRBJ2-3; D remains unclear. The CDR3 has 10 amino acids. Germline V lookup: CDR1 DFQATT, CDR2 SNEGSKA (reference sequence). Trimming took off 6 bases at V and 6 bases at J, with 7 bases between the two ends. The DNA of the CDR3 is TGCAGTGCCCTGGACGATACGCAGTATTTT. Protein sequence: CSALDDTQYF.

This chain connects TRBV5-1 to TRBJ2-3; no clear D gene. V lost 0 bases and J lost 6, with 14 bases in between. This CDR3 has 15 residues. Germline CDR1 and CDR2: SGHRS and YFSETQ. As DNA, the CDR3 is TGCGCCAGCAGCTTGGGCGTCGGAGAAGGCGATACGCAGTATTTT. As protein: CASSLGVGEGDTQYF.

This clonotype has just a few counts. The chain carries TRBV4-3 and TRBJ2-1, with 7 positions matching TRBD2. Per germline, CDR1 LGHNA and CDR2 YSLEER. J gave up 6 bases and V 0 bases, and 2 bases lay outside the gene matches. The CDR3 consists of 14 residues. The CDR3 nucleotides read TGCGCCAGCAGCCAAGAACTAGCGTCCAATGAGCAGTTCTTC. This sequence encodes CASSQELASNEQFF.

This clonotype showed up just a few times. This chain connects TRBV7-3 to TRBJ1-2; possible D gene TRBD1, 6 bases. Trimming shortened V by 1 base and J by 7 bases, and 16 bases separated the two germline ends. CDR1 SGHTA and CDR2 FQGTGA come from the germline V gene. The CDR3 runs 15 residues. The CDR3, as DNA: TGTGCCAGCAGCTTAAGGGGGCATCGTCCCCCTGGCTACACCTTC. Encoded protein: CASSLRGHRPPGYTF.

This clonotype has a single count. The CDR3 loop is CSAHGQFTQPQHF. For the CDR3, the DNA is TGCAGTGCCCACGGGCAATTCACCCAGCCCCAGCATTTT. The V call is TRBV20-1, the J call TRBJ1-5, with D unclear. The CDR3 loop spans 13 amino acids. Deletions cut 6 bases from V and 7 bases from J, with 16 bases between. CDR1 is DFQATT and CDR2 is SNEGSKA in the germline V gene (reference sequence).

This sequence joins TRBV11-2 and TRBJ1-4, with D perhaps matching TRBD1 (5 bases). This CDR3 spans 14 amino acids. V dropped 6 bases and J dropped 6 bases, with 14 bases sitting between them. From germline, CDR1 is SGHAT and CDR2 FQNNGV. CDR3 sequence: CASRLGLGYEKLFF. DNA for the CDR3: TGTGCCAGCAGACTGGGGCTAGGATATGAAAAACTGTTTTTT. Combining the CDR3 with reference TRBV11-2 and TRBJ1-4 gives the whole variable domain EAGVAQSPRYKIIEKRQSVAFWCNPISGHATLYWYQQILGQGPKLLIQFQNNGVVDDSQLPKDRFSAERLKGVDSTLKIQPAKLEDSAVYLCASRLGLGYEKLFFGSGTQLSVL.

V and J are TRBV7-9 and TRBJ2-7, with 9 positions matching TRBD1. The CDR3 contains 16 residues. Trimming cost V 5 bases and J 1 base; bases outside gene matches: 9. Per the germline V gene, CDR1 is SEHNR and CDR2 is FQNEAQ (reference sequence). The DNA of the CDR3 is TGTGCCAGCAGCGCCGATGCCGGGACAGGGTCCTACGAGCAGTACTTC. Translated: CASSADAGTGSYEQYF.